The 13 T cell receptor beta chains listed next were all sequenced from one sample in a study of identical twins. MiXCR, applied by TCRdb to the 5' RACE reads, yields one record per CDR3 protein. The sample includes some 300,000 distinct CDR3 sequences, 10% to 15% of them seen just once. This sample was also put to use in a study of yellow fever vaccine responses in identical twins.

Sequenced input: CD8+ T cells sorted from blood. The receptors shown here come from a woman younger than 30 in good health.

This clonotype has just one count. V usage is TRBV2 and J usage is TRBJ2-1; TRBD2 agrees at 7 bases. With V trimmed by 3 bases and J by 2 bases, 10 bases remained unmatched. Looked up from germline, CDR1 is SNHLY and CDR2 is FYNNEI. The CDR3 contains 17 residues. Here the CDR3 reads CASSDRGGGMTYNEQFF. The CDR3 DNA sequence: TGTGCCAGCAGTGACCGCGGGGGAGGGATGACCTACAATGAGCAGTTCTTC.

V is TRBV15 and J is TRBJ2-2; unclear D gene. CDR1 LNHNV and CDR2 YYDKDF come from the germline V gene (reference sequence). Trimming shortened V by 3 bases and J by 5 bases, and 13 bases separated the two germline ends. CDR3 length equals 15 residues. This chain's CDR3 is CATSRAGFATGELFF. The CDR3 DNA reads TGTGCCACCAGCAGGGCTGGCTTCGCGACCGGGGAGCTGTTTTTT.

Here the CDR3 reads CASSFGRRTGPHEQYF. DNA for the CDR3: TGTGCCAGCAGTTTCGGGCGACGGACAGGGCCCCACGAGCAGTACTTC. The chain joins TRBV28 to TRBJ2-7; 8 nucleotides match TRBD1. With 3 bases clipped from V and 5 bases from J, the junction kept 12 bases outside the gene matches. The CDR3 covers 16 residues. Germline V gives CDR1 MDHEN, CDR2 SYDVKM.

This clonotype has more than one count but fewer than ten. This chain joins TRBV6-1 and TRBJ2-7; 8 bases fit TRBD1. With 6 bases clipped from V and 4 bases from J, the junction kept 8 bases outside the gene matches. The CDR3 consists of 14 residues. CDR1 is MNHNS, CDR2 SASEGT, per germline. Here the CDR3 DNA reads TGTGCCAGCAGCCAGACAGGGGAAGGGTACGAGCAGTACGTC. The encoded protein is CASSQTGEGYEQYV.

This clonotype came up a few times. The CDR3 loop is CSVEGSGSRGGTYEQYF. In DNA form, the CDR3 reads TGCAGCGTTGAAGGGTCGGGCAGCCGAGGGGGAACCTACGAGCAGTACTTC. This chain joins TRBV29-1 and TRBJ2-7; a weak D match, TRBD1 (6 bases). CDR1 and CDR2 (germline): SQVTM, ANQGSEA. CDR3 size: 17 residues. The ends were cut back, 1 base at V and 2 bases at J, with 21 bases in the middle.

This clonotype was observed a handful of times. The V and J genes are TRBV12-3 or TRBV12-4 and TRBJ2-3; possible D gene TRBD2, 6 bases. V shed 6 bases and J shed 6 bases, with 13 bases lying between them. This CDR3 spans 13 amino acids. In DNA, the CDR3 is TGTGCCAGCAGGGGGGGACCGGCCGATACGCAGTATTTT. It specifies CASRGGPADTQYF.

The chain combines TRBV11-1 with TRBJ2-1; 13 bases fit TRBD2. Looked up from germline, CDR1 is SGHAT and CDR2 is FQDESV (reference sequence). The CDR3 extends over 18 amino acids. V shed 4 bases, J shed 3 bases, and the junction held 9 bases outside the gene matches. The CDR3 sequence is CASSYTSGRALIYNEQFF. CDR3 in DNA: TGTGCCAGCAGCTATACTAGCGGGAGGGCCTTGATCTACAATGAGCAGTTCTTC.

The rearrangement joins TRBV2 to TRBJ2-3, with 7 bases identical to TRBD2. The CDR3 contains 17 residues. The trim removed 5 bases at V and 1 base at J, leaving 12 bases unmatched. CDR1 SNHLY and CDR2 FYNNEI come from the germline V gene. CDR3 nucleotides: TGTGCCAGCAGTCGAGCCCGTGGGGGGGAGCGCACAGATACGCAGTATTTT. Translating it yields CASSRARGGERTDTQYF.

This clonotype occurred a few times. This chain links TRBV24-1 with TRBJ2-1; D tentatively fits TRBD1 or TRBD2 (5 bases each). Germline CDR1 KGHDR, CDR2 SFDVKD. Trimming left V 5 bases short and J 8 bases short, with 12 bases between. The CDR3 length is 13 residues. This CDR3 reads CATSGHEGYEQFF. CDR3 nucleotides: TGTGCCACCAGTGGCCATGAGGGGTATGAGCAGTTCTTC.

This clonotype was observed a few times. The rearrangement uses TRBV2 and TRBJ2-1; 9 bases match TRBD2. The CDR3 contains 16 residues. The germline V gene has CDR1 SNHLY and CDR2 FYNNEI. Trimming at V came to 4 bases and at J to 4 bases, leaving 8 bases not matched to a gene. CDR3 sequence: CASSVGLAQTYNEQFF. Written as DNA, the CDR3 is TGTGCCAGCAGTGTGGGACTAGCACAAACGTACAATGAGCAGTTCTTC.

The rearrangement links TRBV11-2 to TRBJ2-5, with 12 bases matching TRBD2. J gave up 1 base and V 5 bases, and 5 bases lay outside the gene matches. Germline V lookup: CDR1 SGHAT, CDR2 FQNNGV. The CDR3 is 16 amino acids. The CDR3 sequence is CASSARLAGVQETQYF. Here the CDR3 DNA reads TGTGCCAGCAGCGCCCGACTAGCGGGGGTCCAAGAGACCCAGTACTTC.

This clonotype was found a few times. CDR3 loop: CSARAYLGLAGGIYEQYF. The CDR3 DNA reads as TGCAGTGCTAGAGCCTATCTAGGACTAGCGGGAGGGATCTACGAGCAGTACTTC. This chain links TRBV20-1 with TRBJ2-7, with 15 bases identical to TRBD2. The CDR3 is 18 residues long. Germline assignment: CDR1 DFQATT and CDR2 SNEGSKA (reference sequence). J lost 3 bases, V lost 1 base, and 10 bases had no gene match.

The rearrangement links TRBV9 to TRBJ1-1; unclear D gene. In germline, CDR1 is SGDLS, CDR2 YYNGEE. Trimming removed 0 bases from V and 6 bases from J, with 6 bases in between. This CDR3 contains 12 residues. The CDR3 region is CASSVVQAEAFF. The DNA for the CDR3 is TGTGCCAGCAGCGTAGTGCAGGCTGAAGCTTTCTTT.